This paragraph covers one T cell receptor (beta chain) sequence. The antigen remains unidentified. These data belong to a study of cytomegalovirus exposure and HLA in healthy donors. Study background: A later analysis reported the 120 validation repertoires used the same platform as the roughly 700 first-cohort repertoires. Study-wide results and caveats: The study found most TCR sequences rare, yet found some public TCRs in many donors.

Germline V CDR1 and CDR2: SGHAT, FQNNGV. Trimming took 3 bases from V and 2 from J; bases not matched to a gene: 4. The CDR3 covers 14 residues. Clones were read by immunoSEQ multiplex PCR, and TCRdb kept only the in-frame ones, dropping some. Here the sample spans about 150,000 clones, approximately 94% being singletons. The source material was PBMCs. The source is a man younger than 30 in good health and CMV-seropositive. The chain recombines TRBV11-2 with TRBJ2-7, with 7 nucleotides matching TRBD1. CDR3: CASSFGTEAYEQYF. The CDR3 DNA reads TGTGCCAGCAGCTTCGGGACAGAAGCCTACGAGCAGTACTTC. The full variable domain, its missing parts supplied by reference TRBV11-2 and TRBJ2-7, is EAGVAQSPRYKIIEKRQSVAFWCNPISGHATLYWYQQILGQGPKLLIQFQNNGVVDDSQLPKDRFSAERLKGVDSTLKIQPAKLEDSAVYLCASSFGTEAYEQYFGPGTRLTVT.